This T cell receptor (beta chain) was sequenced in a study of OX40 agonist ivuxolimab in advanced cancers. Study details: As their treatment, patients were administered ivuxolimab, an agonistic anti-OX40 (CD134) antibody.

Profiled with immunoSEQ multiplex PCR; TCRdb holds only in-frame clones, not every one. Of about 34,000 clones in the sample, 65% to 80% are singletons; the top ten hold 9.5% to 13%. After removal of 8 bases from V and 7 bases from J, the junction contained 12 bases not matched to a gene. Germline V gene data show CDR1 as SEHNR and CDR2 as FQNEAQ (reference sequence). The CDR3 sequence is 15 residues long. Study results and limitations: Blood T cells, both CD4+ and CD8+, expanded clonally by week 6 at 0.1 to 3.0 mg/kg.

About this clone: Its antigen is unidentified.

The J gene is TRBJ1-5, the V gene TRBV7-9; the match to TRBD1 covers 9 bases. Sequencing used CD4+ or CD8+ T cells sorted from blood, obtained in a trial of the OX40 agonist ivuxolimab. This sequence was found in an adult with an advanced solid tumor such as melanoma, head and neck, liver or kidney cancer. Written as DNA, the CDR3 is TGTGCCAGCTCCTTCGGGGACAGGGAACGGCAGCCCCAGCATTTT. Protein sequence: CASSFGDRERQPQHF.